This TCR beta chain is drawn from a study of T cell repertoires and Cas9 in healthy adults. Study-wide context: SpCas9-reactive CD4 and CD8 T cells were characterized for potency, cytotoxicity and lineage. General observations from the study: In vitro, SpCas9-reactive Tregs were reported to curb effector T cell proliferation and function.

Using immunoSEQ multiplex PCR, the repertoire was profiled, and TCRdb retains in-frame clones only, with some absent. Among about 14,000 clones, 75% to 90% were seen once, and the ten largest hold around 1.5%. Note on this clone: Its antigen is as yet unknown.

The specimen sequenced was Tregs (CD4+, CD25+, CD127-, CD137-, CD154-) from PBMCs; culture status not recorded. This receptor was identified in a human donor in good health.

The CDR3 reads CASSLPTSGEAPTNEQFF. CDR3 in DNA: TGCGCCAGCAGCCTACCGACTAGCGGGGAGGCCCCTACCAATGAGCAGTTCTTC. The V and J genes are TRBV5-1 and TRBJ2-1; 11 bases line up with TRBD2. The CDR3 sequence is 18 residues long. Losses at the gene ends were 4 bases for V and 6 bases for J; bases not matched to a gene: 15. The V gene's germline CDR1 is SGHRS and CDR2 YFSETQ.